This T cell receptor (beta chain) was recovered during a study of blood T cell repertoires in COVID-19. Germline values: CDR1 LNHDA, CDR2 SQIVND (reference sequence). Trimming took off 3 bases at V and 3 bases at J, with 12 bases between the two ends. The CDR3 loop spans 15 amino acids. The method was immunoSEQ multiplex PCR; TCRdb's version includes in-frame clones alone and lacks a portion of them. Here the sample spans about 170,000 clones, 84% being singletons. Sample: peripheral blood. This chain joins TRBV19 and TRBJ2-1; tentative D call: TRBD1 (6 bases). The receptor was derived from an older man with active or convalescent COVID-19. CDR3 nucleotide sequence: TGTGCCAGTAGTATTCTTACAGGGTTCTACAATGAGCAGTTCTTC. Protein sequence: CASSILTGFYNEQFF.